These 32 T cell receptor beta chains were all obtained from the same sample, sequenced in a study of immune evolution from preneoplasia to lung adenocarcinoma. Sequencing was performed with immunoSEQ multiplex PCR; in TCRdb, only in-frame clones are kept and a portion is missing. Here the sample spans about 6,100 clones, approximately 80% being singletons. Sequencing was performed on FFPE minimally invasive lung adenocarcinoma tissue. These TCRs come from a person aged 50-70 years with lung adenocarcinoma.

The chain joins TRBV7-2 to TRBJ2-2; 7 nucleotides align to TRBD1. V lost 5 bases, J lost 2 bases, and 5 bases stayed unmatched. The V gene's germline CDR1 is SGHTA and CDR2 FQGNSA. The CDR3 totals 15 residues. CDR3: CASSPNRGNTGELFF. The CDR3 DNA sequence: TGTGCCAGCAGCCCCAACAGGGGAAACACCGGGGAGCTGTTTTTT.

The chain has TRBV4-1 and TRBJ2-7, with 8 bases aligning to TRBD1. Germline V gene data show CDR1 as MGHRA and CDR2 as YSYEKL. The CDR3 runs to 16 residues. With 0 bases clipped from V and 0 bases from J, the junction kept 4 bases outside the gene matches. CDR3 DNA: TGCGCCAGCAGCCAAGATGCAGGACAGGGCTCCTACGAGCAGTACTTC. As protein: CASSQDAGQGSYEQYF.

The V call is TRBV5-4, the J call TRBJ2-1, with D perhaps TRBD1 (6 bases). V was cut by 3 bases and J by 4 bases, with 11 bases left in between. Per the germline V gene, CDR1 is SGHNT and CDR2 is YYREEE (reference sequence). CDR3 length: 14 amino acids. CDR3 in amino acids: CASSSDRGYNEQFF. The DNA for the CDR3 is TGTGCCAGCAGCTCCGATAGGGGGTACAATGAGCAGTTCTTC.

This chain connects TRBV6-1 to TRBJ2-7, with 8 bases aligning to TRBD1. Trimming cost V 7 bases and J 0 bases; bases outside gene matches: 5. From germline, CDR1 is MNHNS and CDR2 SASEGT. CDR3 length: 14 residues. The CDR3 loop is CASTGQGSSYEQYF. The CDR3 DNA sequence: TGTGCCAGCACTGGACAGGGAAGCTCCTACGAGCAGTACTTC.

This CDR3 reads CASMKDLGSYEQYF. CDR3 DNA sequence: TGTGCCAGCATGAAGGATCTAGGATCCTACGAGCAGTACTTC. The V and J genes are TRBV2 and TRBJ2-7; D is undetermined. This CDR3 region has 14 residues. Germline assignment: CDR1 SNHLY and CDR2 FYNNEI. The germline V and J ends were trimmed by 7 bases and 1 base, with 14 bases remaining between them.

The gene calls are TRBV9 and TRBJ2-3; the D call may be TRBD1 or TRBD2 (7 bases each). V shed 3 bases and J shed 4 bases, with 24 bases lying between them. This CDR3 has 18 amino acids. Germline CDR1 is SGDLS and CDR2 is YYNGEE. The CDR3 region has the DNA TGTGCCAGCAGCGCCACACCTCCGACAGGGAGGGTCGCAGATACGCAGTATTTT. Residues: CASSATPPTGRVADTQYF.

The chain is built from TRBV27 and TRBJ2-2; TRBD2 might be the D (7 bases). CDR3 length: 14 residues. Trimming removed 6 bases at V and 5 bases at J, with 13 bases between. Germline-derived CDR1 and CDR2 are MNHEY and SMNVEV (reference sequence). The DNA of the CDR3 is TGTGCCAGCAGAACACAGGGAGGGACCGGGGAGCTGTTTTTT. Residues: CASRTQGGTGELFF.

The chain links TRBV28 to TRBJ2-3; TRBD1 matches at 8 bases. J gave up 0 bases and V 6 bases, and 5 bases lay outside the gene matches. The germline V gene has CDR1 MDHEN and CDR2 SYDVKM. The CDR3 is made up of 15 amino acids. The CDR3 DNA is TGTGCCAGCAGAGTCAGGGGGCTGAGCACAGATACGCAGTATTTT. It specifies CASRVRGLSTDTQYF.

This clone was seen a handful of times. The gene calls are TRBV19 and TRBJ2-7; D gene unclear. Germline CDR1 is LNHDA and CDR2 is SQIVND (reference sequence). This CDR3 has 14 amino acids. V was trimmed by 4 bases and J by 2 bases, leaving 12 bases between them. CDR3 nucleotide sequence: TGTGCCAGTAGTAATTTGATAAGCCCCTACGAGCAGTACTTC. Translating gives CASSNLISPYEQYF.

V gene TRBV5-4 combines with J gene TRBJ2-5; TRBD1 matches at 10 bases. Germline V gives CDR1 SGHNT, CDR2 YYREEE (reference sequence). J was trimmed by 1 base and V by 4 bases; bases with no gene match: 10. This CDR3 contains 17 residues. The CDR3 spells CASSRPGTGDLQETQYF. The CDR3 region has the DNA TGTGCCAGCAGCCGCCCCGGGACAGGGGACCTCCAAGAGACCCAGTACTTC. Full variable domain (remainder filled in from reference TRBV5-4 and TRBJ2-5): ETGVTQSPTHLIKTRGQQVTLRCSSQSGHNTVSWYQQALGQGPQFIFQYYREEENGRGNFPPRFSGLQFPNYSSELNVNALELDDSALYLCASSRPGTGDLQETQYFGPGTRLLVL.

J is TRBJ2-7 and V is TRBV5-6, with D unclear. Germline lookup yields CDR1 SGHDT and CDR2 YYEEEE. Trimming stripped 0 bases from V and 6 bases from J, with 7 bases between. The CDR3 runs to 12 residues. CDR3 sequence (DNA): TGTGCCAGCAGCTTGGATAGGGCCGAGCAGTACTTC. It is translated as CASSLDRAEQYF.

The rearrangement uses TRBV7-9 and TRBJ1-2, with D uncertain. The germline CDR1 and CDR2 sequences are SEHNR and FQNEAQ (reference sequence). The CDR3 is 14 amino acids. V lost 2 bases, J lost 4 bases, and 11 bases lay in between. The CDR3 loop reads CASSLLRHRYGYTF. CDR3 nucleotides: TGTGCCAGCAGCTTACTCAGGCACCGCTATGGCTACACCTTC.

This chain uses TRBV4-2 with TRBJ2-1, with D maybe TRBD1 (6 bases). CDR3 length: 15 amino acids. Germline V gene sequence: CDR1 LGHNA, CDR2 YNFKEQ. Trimming removed 0 bases at V and 9 bases at J, with 15 bases between. The CDR3 region has the DNA TGTGCCAGCAGCCAAGATACAGGGTCGACGGGTGAGCAGTTCTTC. Translation gives CASSQDTGSTGEQFF.

The chain carries TRBV4-2 and TRBJ2-2; the match to TRBD2 covers 8 bases. There are 16 residues in the CDR3. The V gene's germline CDR1 is LGHNA and CDR2 YNFKEQ. V lost 4 bases to trimming and J lost 7 bases; unmatched junction nucleotides: 11. The CDR3 DNA is TGTGCCAGCAGCCGAGGAAGCGGGGGCCCGATCGGGGAGCTGTTTTTT. This translates into CASSRGSGGPIGELFF.

The V and J genes are TRBV10-2 and TRBJ2-5; no reliable D call. Between the trimmed V and J ends, which lost 4 bases and 1 base, there was a span of 10 bases. The CDR3 has 14 residues. Germline CDR1 and CDR2: WSHSY and SAAADI. CDR3 sequence reads: CASSVATSQETQYF. The CDR3 bases are TGCGCCAGCAGTGTGGCTACTTCCCAAGAGACCCAGTACTTC.

V is TRBV6-1 and J is TRBJ1-4; D ambiguous. The germline gives CDR1 MNHNS, CDR2 SASEGT. V lost 4 bases and J lost 8, with 11 bases in between. The CDR3 has 13 amino acids. Here the CDR3 reads CASSAGSKEKLFF. CDR3 bases: TGTGCCAGCAGTGCGGGGAGCAAAGAAAAACTGTTTTTT.

The V and J genes are TRBV25-1 and TRBJ2-3; D is ambiguous. CDR3 length: 13 amino acids. The V gene's germline CDR1 is MGHDK and CDR2 SYGVNS. Trimming pared 6 bases from V and 9 bases from J, leaving 16 bases between. The CDR3 is CASRPDTARTQYF. The CDR3 DNA follows: TGTGCCAGCAGACCCGACACAGCGCGCACGCAGTATTTT.

This CDR3 reads CASSLQGVKRNQPQHF. The CDR3, as DNA: TGTGCCAGCAGTTTACAGGGGGTAAAACGCAATCAGCCCCAGCATTTT. This sequence joins TRBV28 and TRBJ1-5; 7 positions agree with TRBD1. This CDR3 is built from 16 residues. Germline CDR1 MDHEN, CDR2 SYDVKM. Unmatched junction bases numbered 6, after V lost 2 bases and J lost 2 bases.

This chain uses TRBV10-2 with TRBJ2-2; 13 nucleotides align to TRBD2. The V segment lost 6 bases and the J segment 4 bases; nucleotides outside the gene matches: 2. CDR1 and CDR2 (germline): WSHSY, SAAADI. The CDR3 has 15 amino acids. The DNA for the CDR3 is TGCGCCAGCAGAACTAGCGGGGGGGGCACCGGGGAGCTGTTTTTT. This gives the protein CASRTSGGGTGELFF.

The rearrangement links TRBV11-2 to TRBJ2-1, with TRBD2 matching 12 bases. The CDR3 is 18 residues long. The trim removed 1 base at V and 8 bases at J, leaving 12 bases unmatched. Germline CDR1 and CDR2: SGHAT and FQNNGV. In DNA form, the CDR3 reads TGTGCCAGCAGCTTAGTGTTACTAGCGGGGGGCACTTATCATGAGCAGTTCTTC. It yields the protein CASSLVLLAGGTYHEQFF. Complete variable domain (other parts from reference TRBV11-2 and TRBJ2-1): EAGVAQSPRYKIIEKRQSVAFWCNPISGHATLYWYQQILGQGPKLLIQFQNNGVVDDSQLPKDRFSAERLKGVDSTLKIQPAKLEDSAVYLCASSLVLLAGGTYHEQFFGPGTRLTVL.

The CDR3 DNA reads as TGTGCCAGCAGCCAAGAAAGAGGACTAGCGGGAGATAATGAGCAGTTCTTC. Translation gives CASSQERGLAGDNEQFF. The chain joins TRBV4-2 to TRBJ2-1; the match to TRBD2 covers 13 bases. The CDR3 covers 17 residues. CDR1 LGHNA and CDR2 YNFKEQ come from the germline V gene. The ends lost 0 bases at V and 7 bases at J; junction bases unmatched: 6.

The chain uses TRBV11-2 and TRBJ2-3, with D unclear. CDR1 is SGHAT and CDR2 is FQNNGV in the germline V gene. Trimming cost V 1 base and J 2 bases, with 16 bases left between them. This CDR3 is 17 amino acids long. CDR3 region: CASSLAQPDRYTDTQYF. CDR3 bases: TGTGCCAGCAGCTTAGCCCAGCCCGACCGCTACACAGATACGCAGTATTTT.

J is TRBJ1-2 and V is TRBV4-2, with 10 bases identical to TRBD1. Germline CDR1 is LGHNA and CDR2 is YNFKEQ. This CDR3 has 15 residues. V lost 4 bases to trimming and J lost 5 bases; unmatched junction nucleotides: 7. In nucleotides, the CDR3 is TGTGCCAGCAGCCCCACAGCGGGACAGGGGTATGGCTACACCTTC. It yields the protein CASSPTAGQGYGYTF.

By sample fraction, this clone is large. The J gene is TRBJ1-4, the V gene TRBV7-2, with 7 bases aligning to TRBD1. Germline V lookup: CDR1 SGHTA, CDR2 FQGNSA. V gave up 5 bases and J gave up 4 bases; unmatched junction bases: 4. The CDR3 has 14 residues. CDR3 protein: CASSGRQGNEKLFF. The CDR3, as DNA: TGTGCCAGCAGCGGGAGACAGGGTAATGAAAAACTGTTTTTT.

Worth noting for this clone: Germline is not matched at one junction end, which may reflect a read error. J is TRBJ1-4 and V is TRBV28; 10 bases line up with TRBD1. CDR1 and CDR2 (germline): MDHEN, SYDVKM. This CDR3 is built from 15 residues. The CDR3, as DNA: TGTGCCAGCAGTGTATGGACAGGGGGTGATGAAAAACTGTTTTTT. Protein sequence: CASSVWTGGDEKLFF.

This chain uses TRBV7-9 with TRBJ1-2, with D tentatively TRBD1 (6 bases). The CDR3 extends over 11 amino acids. Germline V CDR1 and CDR2: SEHNR, FQNEAQ (reference sequence). Trimming pared 11 bases from V and 6 bases from J, leaving 13 bases between. CDR3 nucleotides: TGTGCCGGGAAGGAGGGGGATGGCTACACCTTC. Its translation is CAGKEGDGYTF.

In this sample, this clone turned up a few times. The chain joins TRBV6-6 to TRBJ1-3; D call uncertain. Germline CDR1 is MNHNY and CDR2 is SVGAGI (reference sequence). Trimming removed 5 bases at V and 0 bases at J, with 8 bases between. The CDR3 extends over 14 amino acids. This CDR3 reads CASSDQSSGNTIYF. The CDR3, as DNA: TGTGCCAGCAGTGATCAGAGCTCTGGAAACACCATATATTTT.

The chain couples TRBV2 to TRBJ2-3, with no clear D. CDR3 length equals 13 residues. The germline gives CDR1 SNHLY, CDR2 FYNNEI. The V end was cut by 3 bases, the J end by 2 bases, with 6 bases between. This CDR3 reads CASSEPFTDTQYF. CDR3 in DNA: TGTGCCAGCAGTGAGCCTTTCACAGATACGCAGTATTTT.

In this sample, this clone turned up a few times. J is TRBJ1-5 and V is TRBV30, with TRBD1 matching over 8 bases. V lost 1 base to trimming and J lost 5 bases; unmatched junction nucleotides: 16. Germline loops: CDR1 GTSNPN, CDR2 SVGIG (reference sequence). The CDR3 runs 18 residues. CDR3 DNA sequence: TGTGCCTGGAGTGCGAGGACAGGGCGATCATTATCGGATCAGCCCCAGCATTTT. Translation: CAWSARTGRSLSDQPQHF.

This clone qualifies as medium-sized. The chain employs TRBV6-1 and TRBJ2-2; no clear D gene. Germline V CDR1 and CDR2: MNHNS, SASEGT. This CDR3 spans 13 amino acids. Trimming shortened V by 6 bases and J by 6 bases, and 11 bases separated the two germline ends. CDR3 in amino acids: CASRVAMAGELFF. In DNA form, the CDR3 reads TGTGCCAGCAGGGTCGCGATGGCCGGGGAGCTGTTTTTT.

CDR3 bases: TGTGCCAGCAGTGAAGCGGACGGGGAGCTGTTTTTT. This gives the protein CASSEADGELFF. The chain employs TRBV6-4 and TRBJ2-2; tentatively, D is TRBD2 (5 bases). The germline V gene encodes CDR1 MRHNA and CDR2 SNTAGT. This CDR3 region has 12 residues. Trimming cost V 3 bases and J 7 bases, with 6 bases left between them.

J is TRBJ2-3 and V is TRBV7-2; 9 bases are a match to TRBD2. V shed 5 bases, J shed 2 bases, and the junction held 17 bases outside the gene matches. There are 19 residues in the CDR3. Germline CDR1 is SGHTA and CDR2 is FQGNSA. CDR3: CASSTVVAGVRGATDTQYF. The CDR3 DNA sequence: TGTGCCAGCAGCACAGTGGTAGCGGGAGTTAGGGGGGCCACAGATACGCAGTATTTT.